This T cell receptor beta chain derives from a study of response to subunit inactivated influenza vaccine. Broader study findings: Authors suggested each seasonal influenza vaccination recruits few new T cells.

A note on this clonotype: The antigen is not known.

MiXCR, run by TCRdb on the RT-PCR reads, gives a single entry per CDR3 protein. The table includes hundreds of thousands of distinct CDR3 sequences, 25% detected once. This CDR3 is built from 13 residues. Per germline, CDR1 SQVTM and CDR2 ANQGSEA. Unmatched junction bases numbered 2, after V lost 4 bases and J lost 6 bases. The sequences come from CD4+ T cells sorted from PBMCs, collected around 5 days after vaccination. The rearrangement joins TRBV29-1 to TRBJ2-1; TRBD2 matches at 11 bases. This TCR was recovered from a man aged 45-60 years who received an inactivated influenza vaccine. The CDR3 loop is CSVVTSGSNEQFF. The CDR3 DNA reads TGCAGCGTTGTAACTAGCGGGAGCAATGAGCAGTTCTTC.